Detailed here is one T cell receptor beta chain. The antigen is not known. One end of the junction does not line up with germline, which may come from a read error. This CDR3 is 17 amino acids long. Germline lookup yields CDR1 SGDLS and CDR2 YYNGEE. The data stem from a study of identical twins. Study-level results: Analyses of zero insertions could be partly confounded by invariant MAIT and iNKT cells. A lower insertion count was a feature of abundant cord blood beta clonotypes, with no such feature in memory repertoires.

Every donor was a healthy Caucasian. Through template switching, a universal primer site was introduced, and the cDNA contained unique molecular identifiers. TCRdb re-called the 5' RACE reads through MiXCR, storing one row per CDR3 protein. The table lists 1.5 million to 2 million distinct CDR3 sequences, less than 40% of them singletons. What was sequenced was cord blood. V and J are TRBV9 and TRBJ2-3; TRBD1 aligns across 7 bases. This sequence originates from a newborn girl in good health. CDR3 DNA sequence: TGTGCCAGCAGCGTAGTTGGGGGCCGACAGGGTACAGAAACGCAGTATTTT. Its translation: CASSVVGGRQGTETQYF.